This T cell receptor (beta chain) was observed in a study of early stage breast cancer tumors (dated by TCRdb to about 2017). For context, the study as a whole: Of the 15 to 20 invasive breast tumors, about a dozen were found to be estrogen receptor-positive, progesterone receptor-positive and HER2-negative. Most of the 12 ER+/PR+/HER2- tumors were invasive ductal carcinomas, while the other four were invasive lobular carcinomas. A total of 2 million to 3 million templates, representing 850,000 to 1,400,000 unique clonotypes, were detected across all samples. On average, each sample got approximately 10-fold read coverage. What the study reported, not specific to this receptor: Repertoires from blood and normal breast were more alike than repertoires from blood and tumor, and in about 85% of the 16 patients, comparing each tissue with blood separated tumor from normal. Enriched TCRB sequences shared across patients were found to be mostly commonly generated sequences that were unlikely to play an important role in the tumor microenvironment. Because the cohort was small, analysis by tumor subtype was not possible. Compared with adjacent normal breast tissue, tumors had higher clonality and roughly 2.5-fold greater T cell density. Sequencing bulk genomic DNA from unsorted cells could not capture chain pairing or functional markers like CD4, CD8 and FOXP3.

Each sample was amplified in two independent genomic DNA replicates, using around 550 ng for blood and around 1.4 ug for tumor or normal breast. TCRB sequencing of genomic DNA was carried out with the ImmunoSeq Intro kit according to the manufacturer's instructions. For absolute quantification, the 31-cycle multiplex PCR included proprietary primers along with spike-in control sequences. Single-end 150-bp reads were used to sequence an 87-bp fragment spanning the CDR3 plus the flanking V and J genes. Seven samples, with two replicates for each sample, were multiplexed per lane of an Illumina MiSeq using version 3.0 chemistry. As for the original processing: The vendor's proprietary pipeline handled the raw data processing, merging both replicates into a single result for each sample. To define clonotypes, the study grouped productive rearrangements that shared the V-gene family, CDR3 amino acid sequence and J-gene segment. Clonality was computed as 1 minus the normalized Shannon entropy (Pielou evenness) of TCRB abundances. To estimate T cell density, the total number of templates was divided by the number of input cells, which was inferred from the amount of DNA input. Recon with default parameters was used to estimate total repertoire diversity and clonality. A clonotype was considered tumor-enriched if its abundance in tumor exceeded 0.1% and was at least 32-fold higher than its abundance in normal breast. This is the immuneACCESS table as TCRdb keeps it, with only in-frame sequences that have V and J called. A part of the clones is gone; compared with another copy, unresolved V genes explain less than half, and the rest is unexplained. V and J calls and clone size are as listed in that table; D and trimming were resolved from the DNA. In this sample the table shows roughly 40,000 clones, around 72% of which occur a single time. The ten largest make up roughly 7.2% of the sample.

On this clone: There is no known antigen for this receptor. No base-level quality is on record; no much larger clone is a single base apart.

The study profiled bulk TCR beta-chain repertoires in matched peripheral blood, tumor and adjacent normal breast tissue taken from over 15 patients with early-stage breast cancer. Before surgery, whole blood (roughly 5-10 mL) was collected into EDTA tubes and processed within 2 hours. Ficoll-Paque centrifugation in SepMate-50 tubes was used to isolate peripheral blood mononuclear cells. For storage in liquid nitrogen, PBMCs were cryopreserved as aliquots of roughly 1.8 to 4 million cells in around 90% FBS with 10% DMSO. Genomic DNA was extracted with the Qiagen AllPrep DNA/RNA Mini kit. The CDR3 has 15 amino acids, counting the end cysteine and phenylalanine. Only the CDR3 DNA is retained, 45 bases long and in frame from the first base. After removal of 5 bases from V and 4 bases from J, the junction retains 2 bases not matched to a gene. The germline V gene provides CDR1 SGHVS and CDR2 FQNEAQ.

This clonotype was sampled from a person aged 45-60 years with breast cancer. The sequenced sample was blood. The chain employs TRBV7-8 and TRBJ2-3, and 14 junctional nucleotides match TRBD2. The DNA sequence follows: TGTGCCAGCAGCCAGACTAGCGGGGGGGCAGATACGCAGTATTTT. This sequence encodes CASSQTSGGADTQYF.